This entry is about one T cell receptor beta chain. The antigen is unknown. The sample is drawn from a study of cytomegalovirus exposure and HLA in healthy donors. Study overall: Per a later analysis, the roughly 690 first-cohort and approximately 120 validation repertoires shared one platform. Study-wide findings and caveats: It was reportedly the case that the classifier diagnosed cytomegalovirus status with high specificity and sensitivity. Cytomegalovirus association was assigned to more than 150 TCR beta chains. Within the 130 or so validation repertoires, first-cohort TCR clusters tended to co-occur, according to a later analysis.

CDR3 size: 15 residues. V dropped 6 bases and J dropped 2; count of bases not matched to a gene: 12. Germline loops: CDR1 SQVTM, CDR2 ANQGSEA. Produced via immunoSEQ multiplex PCR; TCRdb's table is partial and in-frame only. The sample holds roughly 50,000 clones, over 85% seen once. This clonotype was sampled from a man younger than 35 in good health and CMV-seronegative. The specimen sequenced was PBMCs. V usage is TRBV29-1 and J usage is TRBJ1-1, with 7 nucleotides matching TRBD1. This CDR3 reads CSVSTPTGPNTEAFF. CDR3 in DNA: TGCAGCGTAAGTACTCCGACAGGGCCCAACACTGAAGCTTTCTTT.